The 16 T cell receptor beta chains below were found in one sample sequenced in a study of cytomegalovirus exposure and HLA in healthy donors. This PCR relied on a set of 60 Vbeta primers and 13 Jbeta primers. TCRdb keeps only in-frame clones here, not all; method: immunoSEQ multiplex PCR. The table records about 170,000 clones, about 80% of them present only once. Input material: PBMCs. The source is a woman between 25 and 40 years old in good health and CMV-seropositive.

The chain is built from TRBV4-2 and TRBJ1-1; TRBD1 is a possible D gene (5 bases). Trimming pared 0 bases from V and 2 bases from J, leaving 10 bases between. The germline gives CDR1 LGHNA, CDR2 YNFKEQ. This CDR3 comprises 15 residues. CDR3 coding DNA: TGTGCCAGCAGCCAAGATCAAGGGGTAAACACTGAAGCTTTCTTT. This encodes CASSQDQGVNTEAFF.

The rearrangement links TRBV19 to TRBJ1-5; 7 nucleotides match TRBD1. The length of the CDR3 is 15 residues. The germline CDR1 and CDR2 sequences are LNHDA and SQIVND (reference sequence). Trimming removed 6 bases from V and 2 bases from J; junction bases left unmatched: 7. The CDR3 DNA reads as TGTGCCAGTAGACATAGGGGGCAAGGCAATCAGCCCCAGCATTTT. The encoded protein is CASRHRGQGNQPQHF. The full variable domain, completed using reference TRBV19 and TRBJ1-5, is DGGITQSPKYLFRKEGQNVTLSCEQNLNHDAMYWYRQDPGQGLRLIYYSQIVNDFQKGDIAEGYSVSREKKESFPLTVTSAQKNPTAFYLCASRHRGQGNQPQHFGDGTRLSIL.

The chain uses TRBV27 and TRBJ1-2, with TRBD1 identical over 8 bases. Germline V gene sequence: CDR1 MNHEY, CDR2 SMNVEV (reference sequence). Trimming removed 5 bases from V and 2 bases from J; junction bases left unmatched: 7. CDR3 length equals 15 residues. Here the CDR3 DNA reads TGTGCCAGCAGTCCCGGGGACAGGATGAACTATGGCTACACCTTC. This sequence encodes CASSPGDRMNYGYTF.

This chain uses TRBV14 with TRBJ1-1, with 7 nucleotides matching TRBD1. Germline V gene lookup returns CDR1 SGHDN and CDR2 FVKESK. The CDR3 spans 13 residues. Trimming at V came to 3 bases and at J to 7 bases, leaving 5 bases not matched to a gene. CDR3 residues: CASSQMWDSEAFF. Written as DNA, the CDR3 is TGTGCCAGCAGCCAGATGTGGGACAGTGAAGCTTTCTTT.

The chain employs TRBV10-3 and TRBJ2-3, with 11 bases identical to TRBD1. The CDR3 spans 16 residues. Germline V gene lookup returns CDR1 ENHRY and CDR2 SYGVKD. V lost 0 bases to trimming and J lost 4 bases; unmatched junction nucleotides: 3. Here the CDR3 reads CAISESRDRGADTQYF. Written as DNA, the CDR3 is TGTGCCATCAGTGAGTCGAGGGACAGGGGGGCAGATACGCAGTATTTT.

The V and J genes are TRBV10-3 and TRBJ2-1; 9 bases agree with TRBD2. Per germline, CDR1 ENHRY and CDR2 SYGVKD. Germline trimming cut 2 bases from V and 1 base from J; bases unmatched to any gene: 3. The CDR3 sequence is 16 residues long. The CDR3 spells CAISERSGGSYNEQFF. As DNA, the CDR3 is TGTGCCATCAGTGAGCGCAGCGGGGGGTCCTACAATGAGCAGTTCTTC.

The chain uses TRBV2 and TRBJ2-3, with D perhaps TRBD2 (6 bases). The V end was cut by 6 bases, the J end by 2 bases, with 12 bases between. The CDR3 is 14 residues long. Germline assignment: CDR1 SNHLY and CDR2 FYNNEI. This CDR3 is CASRLWGDTDTQYF. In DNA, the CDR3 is TGTGCCAGCAGGTTGTGGGGGGACACAGATACGCAGTATTTT.

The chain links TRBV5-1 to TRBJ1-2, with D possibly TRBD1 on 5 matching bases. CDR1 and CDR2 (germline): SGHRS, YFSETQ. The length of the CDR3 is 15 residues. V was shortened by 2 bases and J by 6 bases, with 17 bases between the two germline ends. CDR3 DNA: TGCGCCAGCAGCTTCGCCCCCGGGGGACTAGATGGCTACACCTTC. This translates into CASSFAPGGLDGYTF. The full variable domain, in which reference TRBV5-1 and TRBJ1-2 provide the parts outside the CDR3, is KAGVTQTPRYLIKTRGQQVTLSCSPISGHRSVSWYQQTPGQGLQFLFEYFSETQRNKGNFPGRFSGRQFSNSRSEMNVSTLELGDSALYLCASSFAPGGLDGYTFGSGTRLTVV.

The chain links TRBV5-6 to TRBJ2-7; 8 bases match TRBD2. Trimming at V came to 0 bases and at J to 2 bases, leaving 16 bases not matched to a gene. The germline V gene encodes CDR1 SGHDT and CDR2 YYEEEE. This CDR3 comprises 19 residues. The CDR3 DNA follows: TGTGCCAGCAGCTTGGTGGCCGTTGTAACGGGAGGGAACCCCTACGAGCAGTACTTC. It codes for CASSLVAVVTGGNPYEQYF.

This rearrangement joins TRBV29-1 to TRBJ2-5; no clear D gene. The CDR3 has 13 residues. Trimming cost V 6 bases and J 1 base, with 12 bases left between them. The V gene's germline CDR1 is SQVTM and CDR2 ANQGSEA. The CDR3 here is CSVEDVLQETQYF. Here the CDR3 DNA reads TGCAGCGTCGAGGATGTACTCCAAGAGACCCAGTACTTC.

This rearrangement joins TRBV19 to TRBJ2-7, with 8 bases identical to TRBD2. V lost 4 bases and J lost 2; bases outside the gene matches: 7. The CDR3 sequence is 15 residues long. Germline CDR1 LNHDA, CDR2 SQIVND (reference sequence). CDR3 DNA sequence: TGTGCCAGTAGTACCCCACTAGCGGAGCCCTACGAGCAGTACTTC. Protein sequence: CASSTPLAEPYEQYF.

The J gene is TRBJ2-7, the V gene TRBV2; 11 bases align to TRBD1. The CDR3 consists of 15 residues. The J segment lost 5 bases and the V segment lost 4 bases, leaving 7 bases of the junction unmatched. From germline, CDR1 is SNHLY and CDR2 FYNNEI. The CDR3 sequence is CASSGFGTGGHEQYF. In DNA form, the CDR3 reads TGTGCCAGCAGTGGTTTCGGGACAGGGGGTCACGAGCAGTACTTC.

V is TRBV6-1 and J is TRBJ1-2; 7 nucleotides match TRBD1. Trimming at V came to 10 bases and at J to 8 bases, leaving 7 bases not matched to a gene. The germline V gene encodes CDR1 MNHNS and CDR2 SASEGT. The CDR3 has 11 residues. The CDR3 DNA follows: TGTGCCACCCTAAGCAGGGGGGGCTACACCTTC. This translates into CATLSRGGYTF.

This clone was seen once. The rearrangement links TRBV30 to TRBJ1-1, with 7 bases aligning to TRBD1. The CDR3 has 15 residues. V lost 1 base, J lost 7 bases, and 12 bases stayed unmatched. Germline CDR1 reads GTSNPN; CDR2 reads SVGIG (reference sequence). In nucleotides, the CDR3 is TGTGCCTGGAGTGGTTACCGGGACAGACAATTTGAAGCTTTCTTT. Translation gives CAWSGYRDRQFEAFF.

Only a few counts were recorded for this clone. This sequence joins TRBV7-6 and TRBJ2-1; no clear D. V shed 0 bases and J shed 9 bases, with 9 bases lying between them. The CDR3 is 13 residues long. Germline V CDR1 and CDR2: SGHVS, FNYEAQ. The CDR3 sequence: CASSLALAVEQFF. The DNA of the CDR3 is TGTGCCAGCAGCTTAGCGTTGGCGGTTGAGCAGTTCTTC.

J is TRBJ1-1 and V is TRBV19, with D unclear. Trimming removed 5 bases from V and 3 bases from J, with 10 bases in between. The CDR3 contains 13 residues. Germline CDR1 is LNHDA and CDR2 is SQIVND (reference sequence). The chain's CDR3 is CASSLRPDTEAFF. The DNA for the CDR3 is TGTGCCAGTAGTTTACGCCCGGACACTGAAGCTTTCTTT.